Below are 31 T cell receptor beta chains sequenced from a single sample in a study of early T cells in non-severe SARS-CoV-2 infection. One entry per CDR3 protein, called by TCRdb with MiXCR from the 5' RACE reads. This table has roughly 120,000 distinct CDR3 sequences, 14% to 15% appearing once. The sample consisted of whole blood. These receptors were taken from an adult who was a healthcare worker with PCR-confirmed SARS-CoV-2 infection or an uninfected control (not recorded which).

A remark on this clonotype: At one end the junction does not follow the germline gene, possibly because of a read error. This chain links TRBV7-9 with TRBJ1-1, with no clear D. Per the germline V gene, CDR1 is SEHNR and CDR2 is FQNEAQ (reference sequence). CDR3 length equals 14 residues. The CDR3: CASSMPPVKTEAFF. CDR3 coding DNA: TGTGCCAGCAGCATGCCTCCCGTGAAGACTGAAGCTTTCTTT.

This clonotype was counted at least ten times. This chain connects TRBV18 to TRBJ1-1, with 7 bases fitting TRBD1. Germline CDR1 is KGHSH and CDR2 is LQKENI. V dropped 6 bases and J dropped 3; count of bases not matched to a gene: 4. This CDR3 is built from 13 residues. CDR3 amino acids: CASSPQGDTEAFF. In nucleotides, the CDR3 is TGTGCCAGCTCGCCGCAGGGGGACACTGAAGCTTTCTTT.

The chain joins TRBV20-1 to TRBJ2-5, with TRBD2 matching over 12 bases. CDR1 and CDR2 (germline): DFQATT, SNEGSKA (reference sequence). The length of the CDR3 is 15 residues. The ends lost 1 base at V and 2 bases at J; junction bases unmatched: 2. CDR3 protein: CSARGTSGGQETQYF. The CDR3 DNA is TGCAGTGCTAGAGGCACTAGCGGGGGGCAAGAGACCCAGTACTTC.

This clonotype came up a few times. V and J are TRBV11-2 and TRBJ2-1, with 7 bases fitting TRBD1. V shed 3 bases and J 7 bases; nucleotides not matched to a gene: 6. Germline V gene data show CDR1 as SGHAT and CDR2 as FQNNGV. The CDR3 contains 14 residues. For the CDR3, the DNA is TGTGCCAGCAGCTTCGACAGGGCCGGGAATGAGCAGTTCTTC. Translated, it gives CASSFDRAGNEQFF.

This clonotype was counted many times. The chain is built from TRBV12-3 or TRBV12-4 and TRBJ2-3; 11 bases line up with TRBD2. This CDR3 is 16 amino acids long. Losses at the gene ends were 5 bases for V and 2 bases for J; bases not matched to a gene: 6. The CDR3 spells CASSLSSGGFTDTQYF. The CDR3 bases are TGTGCCAGCAGTCTCTCTAGCGGGGGGTTCACAGATACGCAGTATTTT.

The rearrangement links TRBV6-1 to TRBJ1-1; weak D call: TRBD1 (6 bases). Germline CDR1 MNHNS, CDR2 SASEGT. The CDR3 is made up of 13 amino acids. The germline V and J ends were trimmed by 3 bases and 8 bases, with 13 bases remaining between them. The CDR3 loop reads CASSDLDRFEAFF. The CDR3 DNA reads TGTGCCAGCAGTGATCTCGACAGGTTCGAAGCTTTCTTT.

The CDR3 reads CASSQGGTETYEQYF. Written as DNA, the CDR3 is TGTGCCAGCAGCCAAGGAGGGACTGAAACCTACGAGCAGTACTTC. J is TRBJ2-7 and V is TRBV3-1; TRBD2 might be the D (6 bases). Between the trimmed V and J ends, which lost 1 base and 2 bases, there was a span of 12 bases. Per the germline V gene, CDR1 is LGHDT and CDR2 is YNNKEL (reference sequence). The CDR3 contains 15 residues.

The rearrangement links TRBV7-9 to TRBJ2-1, with 11 nucleotides matching TRBD2. V dropped 5 bases and J dropped 1; count of bases not matched to a gene: 4. Germline-derived CDR1 and CDR2 are SEHNR and FQNEAQ (reference sequence). The length of the CDR3 is 16 residues. CDR3 residues: CASSKVAGGSYNEQFF. The CDR3 bases are TGTGCCAGCAGCAAAGTAGCGGGGGGGTCCTACAATGAGCAGTTCTTC.

This clonotype showed up just a few times. This chain uses TRBV20-1 with TRBJ1-1, with D perhaps matching TRBD1 (5 bases). V gave up 3 bases and J gave up 5 bases, with 16 bases separating them. The CDR3 totals 14 residues. Germline V gives CDR1 DFQATT, CDR2 SNEGSKA (reference sequence). CDR3 sequence reads: CSARGPRTETEAFF. As DNA, the CDR3 is TGCAGTGCTAGGGGACCGAGGACGGAGACTGAAGCTTTCTTT.

The rearrangement joins TRBV12-3 or TRBV12-4 to TRBJ2-2; possibly TRBD1 for D (6 bases). Between the trimmed V and J ends, which lost 3 bases and 3 bases, there was a span of 8 bases. The CDR3 loop spans 14 amino acids. CDR3 protein: CASSLDSDTGELFF. The DNA of the CDR3 is TGTGCCAGCAGTTTGGACAGTGACACCGGGGAGCTGTTTTTT.

CDR3 region: CSASKAGALSYEQYF. The CDR3 DNA sequence: TGCAGTGCTAGTAAGGCGGGGGCCCTATCCTACGAGCAGTACTTC. V gene TRBV20-1 combines with J gene TRBJ2-7; weak D call: TRBD2 (7 bases). The V gene lost 3 bases and the J gene lost 1 base, with 16 bases spanning the gap. Germline CDR1 and CDR2: DFQATT and SNEGSKA (reference sequence). This CDR3 has 15 amino acids.

The V gene is TRBV5-1, the J gene TRBJ2-5, with a tentative D call TRBD1 (6 bases). The germline V and J ends were trimmed by 0 bases and 5 bases, with 11 bases remaining between them. In germline, CDR1 is SGHRS, CDR2 YFSETQ. The CDR3 runs 14 residues. The CDR3 coding sequence is TGCGCCAGCAGCTTGGTTGGGGGCCAGGAGACCCAGTACTTC. Translated: CASSLVGGQETQYF.

The table lists this clonotype with a few counts. The rearrangement uses TRBV3-1 and TRBJ1-2, with TRBD1 matching 8 bases. Trimming removed 0 bases from V and 8 bases from J; junction bases left unmatched: 11. Germline V gives CDR1 LGHDT, CDR2 YNNKEL (reference sequence). The CDR3 runs 16 residues. The CDR3 DNA sequence: TGTGCCAGCAGCCAAGATACCGGGACAGGCGGTCGGGGCTACACCTTC. As protein: CASSQDTGTGGRGYTF.

This chain links TRBV7-8 with TRBJ1-6, with D maybe TRBD1 (5 bases). The CDR3 consists of 16 residues. Trimming shortened V by 0 bases and J by 7 bases, and 13 bases separated the two germline ends. Per the germline V gene, CDR1 is SGHVS and CDR2 is FQNEAQ. The CDR3 nucleotides read TGTGCCAGCAGCTTAGCGAATCAGGGTTGGAATTCACCCCTCCACTTT. It is translated as CASSLANQGWNSPLHF. Filled out from reference TRBV7-8 and TRBJ1-6, the complete variable domain reads GAGVSQSPRYKVAKRGQDVALRCDPISGHVSLFWYQQALGQGPEFLTYFQNEAQLDKSGLPSDRFFAERPEGSVSTLKIQRTQQEDSAVYLCASSLANQGWNSPLHFGNGTRLTVT.

This clonotype was seen a handful of times. The chain employs TRBV7-2 and TRBJ1-1; D ambiguous. V lost 3 bases and J lost 7, with 9 bases in between. This CDR3 is built from 12 residues. Germline CDR1 reads SGHTA; CDR2 reads FQGNSA. As DNA, the CDR3 is TGTGCCAGCAGCTTGACAAGATATGAAGCTTTCTTT. Residues: CASSLTRYEAFF.

This clonotype was seen a handful of times. The chain has TRBV29-1 and TRBJ1-1, with no clear D. Trimming removed 6 bases from V and 3 bases from J, with 5 bases in between. The CDR3 sequence is 10 residues long. The germline V gene has CDR1 SQVTM and CDR2 ANQGSEA. The CDR3 DNA follows: TGCAGCGTGTTCGACACTGAAGCTTTCTTT. The encoded protein is CSVFDTEAFF.

This clonotype has a handful of counts. The chain has TRBV19 and TRBJ2-3; no clear D gene. V was trimmed by 5 bases and J by 1 base, leaving 10 bases between them. Germline V CDR1 and CDR2: LNHDA, SQIVND (reference sequence). CDR3 size: 14 residues. The CDR3 DNA is TGTGCCAGTAGTGATCCTCCTCGCACAGATACGCAGTATTTT. Amino acids: CASSDPPRTDTQYF.

The chain has TRBV20-1 and TRBJ1-2; D perhaps matches TRBD1 (6 bases). With 0 bases removed from V and 4 bases from J, the gap between germline ends came to 18 bases. The CDR3 length is 16 residues. Per germline, CDR1 DFQATT and CDR2 SNEGSKA (reference sequence). In DNA, the CDR3 is TGCAGTGCTAGAGATCCTTCGACAGGCCTTTTCTATGGCTACACCTTC. Amino acids: CSARDPSTGLFYGYTF.

The rearrangement uses TRBV20-1 and TRBJ2-5, with 7 bases aligning to TRBD2. Trimming took 7 bases from V and 5 from J; bases not matched to a gene: 13. Looked up from germline, CDR1 is DFQATT and CDR2 is SNEGSKA (reference sequence). The CDR3 is made up of 14 amino acids. CDR3 region: CSGQTSRWGETQYF. In DNA form, the CDR3 reads TGCAGTGGTCAGACTAGCCGATGGGGGGAGACCCAGTACTTC.

This sequence joins TRBV20-1 and TRBJ2-7; the D gene could be TRBD1 or TRBD2 (6 bases each). Trimming stripped 3 bases from V and 5 bases from J, with 11 bases between. Germline CDR1 is DFQATT and CDR2 is SNEGSKA (reference sequence). The CDR3 spans 12 residues. For the CDR3, the DNA is TGCAGTGCTAGGAGGGGGGTCGACGAGCAGTACTTC. This gives the protein CSARRGVDEQYF.

The rearrangement uses TRBV10-3 and TRBJ1-5, with 7 bases fitting TRBD1. CDR3 length: 16 amino acids. Germline lookup yields CDR1 ENHRY and CDR2 SYGVKD. Germline trimming cut 4 bases from V and 0 bases from J; bases unmatched to any gene: 6. This CDR3 reads CAISAGTVLSNQPQHF. The CDR3 bases are TGTGCCATCAGTGCAGGGACAGTTCTTAGCAATCAGCCCCAGCATTTT.

The V and J genes are TRBV18 and TRBJ1-6; TRBD1 matches at 8 bases. The CDR3 has 18 amino acids. Germline V gene sequence: CDR1 KGHSH, CDR2 LQKENI. Trimming removed 1 base from V and 1 base from J; junction bases left unmatched: 6. The DNA of the CDR3 is TGTGCCAGCTCACCACTTCGGGACAGGTTATCCTATAATTCACCCCTCCACTTT. Residues: CASSPLRDRLSYNSPLHF.

V gene TRBV7-8 combines with J gene TRBJ2-1, with 10 bases matching TRBD2. Germline V gene sequence: CDR1 SGHVS, CDR2 FQNEAQ. The CDR3 is 16 residues long. Losses at the gene ends were 3 bases for V and 6 bases for J; bases not matched to a gene: 8. The CDR3 spells CASSFGAAGGINEQFF. The CDR3, as DNA: TGTGCCAGCAGCTTTGGCGCAGCGGGGGGGATCAATGAGCAGTTCTTC.

This clonotype was found a few times. The gene calls are TRBV3-1 and TRBJ1-4, with a weak D call TRBD1 (6 bases). Germline CDR1 and CDR2: LGHDT and YNNKEL (reference sequence). The CDR3 contains 15 residues. V was clipped by 4 bases and J by 5 bases, with 14 bases between them. CDR3 nucleotide sequence: TGTGCCAGCAGCCTAGGGGGGACGGCGAATGAAAAACTGTTTTTT. Translating gives CASSLGGTANEKLFF.

The V gene is TRBV5-5, the J gene TRBJ1-1; 7 positions agree with TRBD1. Germline CDR1 SGHKS, CDR2 YYEKEE (reference sequence). After removal of 1 base from V and 1 base from J, the junction contained 4 bases not matched to a gene. The CDR3 is 15 amino acids. CDR3 sequence: CASSLLQGPNTEAFF. Written as DNA, the CDR3 is TGTGCCAGCAGCTTGTTACAGGGGCCGAACACTGAAGCTTTCTTT.

The chain recombines TRBV4-1 with TRBJ2-5; unclear D gene. Germline V gene data show CDR1 as MGHRA and CDR2 as YSYEKL. V was trimmed by 1 base and J by 4 bases, leaving 19 bases between them. The CDR3 is 17 amino acids. CDR3 sequence: CASSQASFYDPGETQYF. The CDR3 DNA is TGCGCCAGCAGCCAAGCTTCATTCTATGACCCAGGAGAGACCCAGTACTTC.

This chain links TRBV12-3 or TRBV12-4 with TRBJ2-1; no clear D. V was cut by 4 bases and J by 0 bases, with 7 bases left in between. CDR3 length equals 14 residues. CDR3 coding DNA: TGTGCCAGCAGTTCCAAGAGCTCCTACAATGAGCAGTTCTTC. Its protein product is CASSSKSSYNEQFF.

V and J are TRBV5-4 and TRBJ2-7; tentative D call: TRBD2 (5 bases). Germline V lookup: CDR1 SGHNT, CDR2 YYREEE (reference sequence). With 2 bases removed from V and 0 bases from J, the gap between germline ends came to 9 bases. The CDR3 spans 14 residues. For the CDR3, the DNA is TGTGCCAGCAGCTTCCGGGGAATCTCCTACGAGCAGTACTTC. This translates into CASSFRGISYEQYF.

This clonotype turned up a few times. This chain uses TRBV12-3 or TRBV12-4 with TRBJ2-7; D is ambiguous. The V end was cut by 2 bases, the J end by 7 bases, with 9 bases between. CDR3 size: 12 residues. The CDR3 reads CASSLSLWEQYF. The CDR3 DNA reads TGTGCCAGCAGTTTATCGTTATGGGAGCAGTACTTC.

This clonotype was seen at least ten times. The chain links TRBV21-1 to TRBJ1-2; whether TRBD1, the table's D call, matches the DNA was not checked. TRBV21-1 is classified as a pseudogene. The CDR3 covers 16 residues. The CDR3 nucleotides are TGTGCCAGCAGCAAAGGCCCCGTCAGAGTTAACTATGGCTACACCTTC. It yields the protein CASSKGPVRVNYGYTF.

The rearrangement joins TRBV12-3 or TRBV12-4 to TRBJ1-5; D is undetermined. V lost 2 bases to trimming and J lost 0 bases, with 8 bases between them. The CDR3 is 15 amino acids. The DNA for the CDR3 is TGTGCCAGCAGTTTATCTGGTTATAGCAATCAGCCCCAGCATTTT. Protein product: CASSLSGYSNQPQHF.